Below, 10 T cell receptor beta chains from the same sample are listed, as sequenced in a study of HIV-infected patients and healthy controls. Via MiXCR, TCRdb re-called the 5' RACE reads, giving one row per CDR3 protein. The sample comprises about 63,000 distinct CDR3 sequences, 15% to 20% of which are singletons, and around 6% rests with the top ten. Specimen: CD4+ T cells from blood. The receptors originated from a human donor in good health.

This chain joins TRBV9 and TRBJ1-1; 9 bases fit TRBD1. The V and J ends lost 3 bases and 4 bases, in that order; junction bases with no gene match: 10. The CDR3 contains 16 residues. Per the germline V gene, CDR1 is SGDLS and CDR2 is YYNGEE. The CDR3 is CASSALQGAGGTEAFF. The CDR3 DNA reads TGTGCCAGCAGCGCTTTACAGGGGGCTGGGGGCACTGAAGCTTTCTTT.

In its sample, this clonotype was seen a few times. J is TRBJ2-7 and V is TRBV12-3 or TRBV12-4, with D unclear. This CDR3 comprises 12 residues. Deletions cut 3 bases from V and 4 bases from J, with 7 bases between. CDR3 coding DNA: TGTGCCAGCAGTTTCCTTTTGTACGAGCAGTACTTC. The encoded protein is CASSFLLYEQYF.

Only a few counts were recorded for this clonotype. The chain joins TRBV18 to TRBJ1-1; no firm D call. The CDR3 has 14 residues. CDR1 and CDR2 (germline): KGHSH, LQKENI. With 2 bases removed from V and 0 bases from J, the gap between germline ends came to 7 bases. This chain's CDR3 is CASSPDTLNTEAFF. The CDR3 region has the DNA TGTGCCAGCTCACCAGACACCTTGAACACTGAAGCTTTCTTT.

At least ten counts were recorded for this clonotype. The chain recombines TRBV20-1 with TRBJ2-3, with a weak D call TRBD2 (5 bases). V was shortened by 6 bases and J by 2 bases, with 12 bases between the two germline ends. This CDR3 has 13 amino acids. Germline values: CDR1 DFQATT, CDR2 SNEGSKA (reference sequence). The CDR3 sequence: CSARAIPTDTQYF. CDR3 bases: TGCAGTGCGAGGGCCATCCCCACAGATACGCAGTATTTT.

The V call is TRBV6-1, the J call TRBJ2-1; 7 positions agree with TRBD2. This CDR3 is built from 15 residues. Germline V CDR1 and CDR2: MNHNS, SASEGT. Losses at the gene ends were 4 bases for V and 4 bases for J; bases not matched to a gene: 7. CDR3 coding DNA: TGTGCCAGCAGTGTTTCTTGGGAGGGTTACAATGAGCAGTTCTTC. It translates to CASSVSWEGYNEQFF.

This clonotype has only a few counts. CDR3 in amino acids: CASSPTSQGAPEAFF. The CDR3 DNA is TGTGCCAGCAGTCCAACTTCACAGGGGGCACCTGAAGCTTTCTTT. The rearrangement joins TRBV6-9 to TRBJ1-1; TRBD1 matches 9 bases. This CDR3 is built from 15 residues. CDR1 is MNHGY, CDR2 SVAAGI, per germline. The V and J ends lost 5 bases and 6 bases, in that order; junction bases with no gene match: 10.

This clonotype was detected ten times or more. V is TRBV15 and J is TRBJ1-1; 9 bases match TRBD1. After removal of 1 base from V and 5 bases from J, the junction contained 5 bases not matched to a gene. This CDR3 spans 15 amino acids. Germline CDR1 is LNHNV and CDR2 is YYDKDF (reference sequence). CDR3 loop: CATSRATGGLTEAFF. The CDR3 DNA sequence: TGTGCCACCAGCAGAGCCACAGGGGGCTTGACTGAAGCTTTCTTT.

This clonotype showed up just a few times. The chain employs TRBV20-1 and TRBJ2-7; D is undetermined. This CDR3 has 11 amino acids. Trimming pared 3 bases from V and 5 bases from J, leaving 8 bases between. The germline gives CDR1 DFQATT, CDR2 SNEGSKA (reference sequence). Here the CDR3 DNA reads TGCAGTGCTAGTATTAGGGACGAGCAGTACTTC. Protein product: CSASIRDEQYF.

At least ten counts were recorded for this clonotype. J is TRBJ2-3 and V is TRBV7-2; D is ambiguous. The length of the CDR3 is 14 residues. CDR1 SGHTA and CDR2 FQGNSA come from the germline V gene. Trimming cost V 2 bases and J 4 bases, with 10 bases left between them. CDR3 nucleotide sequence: TGTGCCAGCAGCTTATTCTCCCCTTCAGATACGCAGTATTTT. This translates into CASSLFSPSDTQYF.

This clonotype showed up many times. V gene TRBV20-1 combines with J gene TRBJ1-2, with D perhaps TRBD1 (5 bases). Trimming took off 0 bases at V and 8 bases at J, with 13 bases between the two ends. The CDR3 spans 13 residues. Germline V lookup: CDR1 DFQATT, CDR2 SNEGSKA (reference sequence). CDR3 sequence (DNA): TGCAGTGCTAGAGATTGGGACCGGGGAGGCTACACCTTC. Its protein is CSARDWDRGGYTF.